This TCR beta chain was sequenced in a study of cytomegalovirus exposure and HLA in healthy donors. Trimming shortened V by 5 bases and J by 6 bases, and 17 bases separated the two germline ends. Germline V lookup: CDR1 SGHTA, CDR2 FQGNSA. This CDR3 comprises 15 residues. PCR amplification relied on 60 Vbeta primers (plus 13 Jbeta primers). The repertoire was sequenced with immunoSEQ multiplex PCR; TCRdb's copy has only in-frame clones and lacks some. The repertoire consists of roughly 140,000 clones, with 60% to 80% occurring once and the leading ten covering 0.55% to 0.8%. Study-wide results and limits: It was assumed in the presence/absence analyses that sequencing depth was roughly uniform across donors. Previous analysis showed most TCR beta V segments were productive about 90% or about 30% of the time. Upon later analysis, TCR association rates were observed to vary by HLA locus, being highest for DRB1 and lowest for HLA-C.

Concerning this clone itself: Its specificity is unknown.

The clonotype was recovered from a male donor in good health and CMV-seronegative. The chain combines TRBV7-2 with TRBJ1-5, with D possibly matching TRBD1 (6 bases). The sample was PBMCs. DNA for the CDR3: TGTGCCAGCAGCCGAGAAGAGGGGGAGTTTCAGCCCCAGCATTTT. It encodes CASSREEGEFQPQHF.